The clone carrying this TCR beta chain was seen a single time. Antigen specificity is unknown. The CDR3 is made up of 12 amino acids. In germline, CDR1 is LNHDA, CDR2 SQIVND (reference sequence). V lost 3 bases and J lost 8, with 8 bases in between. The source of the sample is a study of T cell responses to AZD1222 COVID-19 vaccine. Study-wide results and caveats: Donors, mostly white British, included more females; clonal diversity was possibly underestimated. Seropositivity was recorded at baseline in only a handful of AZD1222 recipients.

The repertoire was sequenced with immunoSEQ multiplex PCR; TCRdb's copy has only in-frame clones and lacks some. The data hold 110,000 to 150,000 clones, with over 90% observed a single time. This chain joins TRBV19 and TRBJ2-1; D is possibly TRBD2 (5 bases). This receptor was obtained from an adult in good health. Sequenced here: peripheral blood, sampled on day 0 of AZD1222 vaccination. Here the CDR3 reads CASSMSGDEQFF. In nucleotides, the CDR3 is TGTGCCAGTAGTATGTCCGGGGATGAGCAGTTCTTC.